The T cell receptor beta chain under discussion was sequenced for a study of T cells after yellow fever vaccination. MiXCR was run by TCRdb on the 5' RACE reads, yielding one entry per CDR3 protein. The table records some 390,000 distinct CDR3 sequences, 18% of them present only once. Germline V gene lookup returns CDR1 SGHTA and CDR2 FQGNSA. This CDR3 comprises 18 residues. V lost 6 bases, J lost 2 bases, and 24 bases lay in between. The input for sequencing was PBMCs, taken before the yellow fever booster vaccination. The source is a man younger than 30 who received the YFV17D yellow fever vaccine. This chain uses TRBV7-2 with TRBJ2-3; D possibly uses TRBD1 or TRBD2 (5 bases each). The CDR3 region is CASRLGELGLIITDTQYF. Written as DNA, the CDR3 is TGTGCCAGCAGGCTGGGGGAATTGGGTCTTATCATCACAGATACGCAGTATTTT.